The entry below describes one T cell receptor beta chain. Its cognate antigen is unknown. V gave up 4 bases and J gave up 7 bases; unmatched junction bases: 14. This CDR3 contains 15 residues. The germline V gene encodes CDR1 SGHRS and CDR2 YFSETQ. This specimen belongs to a study of T cells after yellow fever vaccination. TCRdb reprocessed the 5' RACE reads with MiXCR, giving one entry per CDR3 protein. The data show roughly 140,000 distinct CDR3 sequences, with more than 6% seen just once and less than 0.95% held by the top ten. Study outcomes and limitations: Abundant clonotypes from the bulk population could get into FACS-sorted repertoires as contaminants.

This sample comprised CD4+ T cells sorted from PBMCs, obtained 5 days after the yellow fever booster vaccination. The receptor's source is a man aged 25-45 years who received the YFV17D yellow fever vaccine. The chain links TRBV5-1 to TRBJ2-7, with 7 nucleotides matching TRBD1. The CDR3 protein is CASSLSYRTGLEQYF. In DNA, the CDR3 is TGCGCCAGCAGCCTTAGTTATCGGACAGGCTTGGAGCAGTACTTC.